The rows below give T cell receptor beta chains drawn from one sample of a study of cytomegalovirus exposure and HLA in healthy donors. Some clones are missing from TCRdb's copy, which holds only in-frame ones; the method was immunoSEQ multiplex PCR. The sample yields 55,000 or so clones, 70% to 85% seen once. Material for sequencing was PBMCs. The receptors here all came from a man aged 45-65 years in good health and CMV-seronegative. CDR3s include the opening cysteine and the closing phenylalanine or tryptophan. D genes are given only for firm matches. Not every row has a clone size; where given, it reads once, few, many or a size class.

abundance,j_gene,d_gene,v_gene,CDR3nt,CDR3aa
NA,TRBJ2-3,TRBD2,TRBV9,TGTGCCAGCAGCGTAAGACTAGCAGCAGATACGCAGTATTTT,CASSVRLAADTQYF
NA,TRBJ2-6,NA,TRBV19,TGTGCCAGTAGTACCTTATCTGGGGCCAACGTCCTGACTTTC,CASSTLSGANVLTF
NA,TRBJ1-2,TRBD1,TRBV4-2,TGTGCCAGCAGCCAAGCGACAGGGGGTGGCTACACCTTC,CASSQATGGGYTF
NA,TRBJ2-3,NA,TRBV9,TGTGCCAGCAGCGTAGATATAGGCACAGATACGCAGTATTTT,CASSVDIGTDTQYF
NA,TRBJ2-6,TRBD1,TRBV4-2,TGTGCCAGCAGCCTTGGAGGACAGGGGGCCTCTGGGGCCAACGTCCTGACTTTC,CASSLGGQGASGANVLTF
NA,TRBJ2-7,NA,TRBV13,TGTGCCAGCAGCACCCGTACTGGTCCTGAGATGGAGCAGTACTTC,CASSTRTGPEMEQYF
NA,TRBJ2-2,NA,TRBV5-8,TGTGCCAGCAGCTTGGCGCTTTCCAGCGGAAACACCGGGGAGCTGTTTTTT,CASSLALSSGNTGELFF
NA,TRBJ2-2,TRBD1,TRBV6-1,TGTGCCAGCAGTGTAGGAGACAGGGGGTCCGGGGAGCTGTTTTTT,CASSVGDRGSGELFF
NA,TRBJ1-1,NA,TRBV9,TGTGCCAGCAGCGTAGCCTCGGGGAACACTGAAGCTTTCTTT,CASSVASGNTEAFF
NA,TRBJ2-1,NA,TRBV7-7,TGTGCCAGCAGCTTAGACTGGGGCGCTGAGCAGTTCTTC,CASSLDWGAEQFF
NA,TRBJ1-2,NA,TRBV5-1,TGCGCCAGCAGCTTGGGGCAGGGTAACTATGGCTACACCTTC,CASSLGQGNYGYTF
NA,TRBJ2-1,TRBD1,TRBV29-1,TGCAGCGTTGCTCGACAGGGCACCTACAATGAGCAGTTCTTC,CSVARQGTYNEQFF
NA,TRBJ1-6,TRBD1,TRBV2,TGTGCCAGCAGGAGGGCAGGGGGAGGTTCACCCCTCCACTTT,CASRRAGGGSPLHF
once,TRBJ1-2,NA,TRBV7-3,TGTGCCAGCAGCTTAATCGGGACGGGAGGCTATGGCTACACCTTC,CASSLIGTGGYGYTF
NA,TRBJ1-1,NA,TRBV7-9,TGTGCCAGCAGCTTAGGACAGATGAACACTGAAGCTTTCTTT,CASSLGQMNTEAFF
NA,TRBJ2-7,NA,TRBV28,TGTGCCAGCAGTTACTTAAATTCCTACGAGCAGTACTTC,CASSYLNSYEQYF
NA,TRBJ2-7,TRBD2,TRBV29-1,TGCAGCGTTGAGGGGGGCGGGGGGGCTGGTGAGCAGTACTTC,CSVEGGGGAGEQYF
NA,TRBJ2-1,NA,TRBV14,TGTGCCAGCAGCCAAGATTGGAGTCAGGGGCAGCAGTTCTTC,CASSQDWSQGQQFF
NA,TRBJ2-2,TRBD2,TRBV5-4,TGTGCCAGCAGCCCGGGACTAGCGGGGAACACCGGGGAGCTGTTTTTT,CASSPGLAGNTGELFF
NA,TRBJ1-6,NA,TRBV18,TGTGCCAGCTCACGAAACAAGGGGGACAATTCACCCCTCCACTTT,CASSRNKGDNSPLHF
NA,TRBJ2-2,NA,TRBV6-5,TGTGCCAGCAGTTATTTCGCAGGGAACACCGGGGAGCTGTTTTTT,CASSYFAGNTGELFF
NA,TRBJ2-4,NA,TRBV19,TGTGCCAGTAGAATGAGTAACAGTGGGGGCGCGTGGGGTCCAGGAAACATTCAGTACTTC,CASRMSNSGGAWGPGNIQYF
NA,TRBJ2-2,NA,TRBV18,TGTGCCAGCTCACCCGGAGGGGGCGCGAACACCGGGGAGCTGTTTTTT,CASSPGGGANTGELFF
NA,TRBJ1-1,TRBD1,TRBV5-1,TGCGCCAGCAGCTTGGGGACAGGTGCCATGAACACTGAAGCTTTCTTT,CASSLGTGAMNTEAFF
few,TRBJ1-4,NA,TRBV2,TGTGCCAGCCTCCGGGACACCGCAACTAATGAAAAACTGTTTTTT,CASLRDTATNEKLFF
NA,TRBJ1-1,NA,TRBV19,TGTGCCAGTAGTATGGAGGGGAACACTGAAGCTTTCTTT,CASSMEGNTEAFF
NA,TRBJ1-1,NA,TRBV2,TGTGCCAGCAGTGACAGGGAAGACACTGAAGCTTTCTTT,CASSDREDTEAFF
once,TRBJ1-5,NA,TRBV7-7,TGTGCCAGCAGCTTATACAGGGAAGGGCCCCAGCATTTT,CASSLYREGPQHF
NA,TRBJ2-7,NA,TRBV6-5,TGTGCCAGCAGGGACAGCGTGGCTAGGTACGAGCAGTACTTC,CASRDSVARYEQYF
NA,TRBJ2-1,NA,TRBV7-9,TGTGCCAGCAGCGACGACCTAGCGACTAGCTCCTACAATGAGCAGTTCTTC,CASSDDLATSSYNEQFF
NA,TRBJ1-4,NA,TRBV2,TGTGCCAGCAGTGAACGGTGGTCTTCTAATGAAAAACTGTTTTTT,CASSERWSSNEKLFF
NA,TRBJ1-2,NA,TRBV15,TGTGCCACCAGCAGTAGCAGGGTCGACTATGGCTACACCTTC,CATSSSRVDYGYTF
NA,TRBJ1-1,NA,TRBV28,TGTGCCAGCAGTTTAAAAGTCAGGAACACTGAAGCTTTCTTT,CASSLKVRNTEAFF
NA,TRBJ1-1,NA,TRBV5-4,TGTGCCAGCAGCTTAACTTCATTGTCTACCCAGAACACTGAAGCTTTCTTT,CASSLTSLSTQNTEAFF
NA,TRBJ2-1,TRBD2,TRBV18,TGTGCCAGCTACCGGACGGCGGGGGGTACCTACAATGAGCAGTTCTTC,CASYRTAGGTYNEQFF
NA,TRBJ2-1,NA,TRBV11-1,TGTGCCAGCAGCTTATCCCAGAACGATGAGCAGTTCTTC,CASSLSQNDEQFF
NA,TRBJ1-2,NA,TRBV6-5,TGTGCCAGCAGTTACTCGAGTCGAACAGCCGCCTATGGCTACACCTTC,CASSYSSRTAAYGYTF
once,TRBJ1-5,NA,TRBV2,TGTGCCAGCAGTGAATGGCAGAAGAATCAGCCCCAGCATTTT,CASSEWQKNQPQHF
NA,TRBJ2-7,NA,TRBV29-1,TGCAGCGTTAATACAGGGTCAGGGGGGCACTACGAGCAGTACTTC,CSVNTGSGGHYEQYF
NA,TRBJ1-2,NA,TRBV6-6,TGTGCCAGCAGCACCGGGACTTTGAACTATGGCTACACCTTC,CASSTGTLNYGYTF
NA,TRBJ1-5,TRBD1,TRBV2,TGTGCCAGCAGTGGGACAGGGGGCGAGGGAAATCAGCCCCAGCATTTT,CASSGTGGEGNQPQHF
NA,TRBJ1-1,NA,TRBV6-5,TGTGCCAGCAGGAGAGGAGGGGACACTGAAGCTTTCTTT,CASRRGGDTEAFF
NA,TRBJ2-2,NA,TRBV6-4,TGTGCCAGCAGTGCAGGGAACACCGGGGAGCTGTTTTTT,CASSAGNTGELFF
once,TRBJ1-2,NA,TRBV6-5,TGTGCCAGCAGCTCGGCAGGGAACGGCTACACCTTC,CASSSAGNGYTF
NA,TRBJ1-5,TRBD1,TRBV2,TGTGCCAGCAGCCGGGACAGGGCGGCGAGTCAGCCCCAGCATTTT,CASSRDRAASQPQHF
NA,TRBJ2-3,TRBD2,TRBV19,TGTGCCAGTAGTCTTGCGCCGGGACTAGGCGATACAGATACGCAGTATTTT,CASSLAPGLGDTDTQYF
few,TRBJ1-4,NA,TRBV27,TGTGCCAGCAGTTTACTCCCAGGGAGGGGGGATGAAAAACTGTTTTTT,CASSLLPGRGDEKLFF
NA,TRBJ2-7,NA,TRBV4-2,TGTGCCAGCAGCCAAGATCCCAGGACTGAGCAGTACTTC,CASSQDPRTEQYF
NA,TRBJ1-1,NA,TRBV2,TGTGCCAGCAGTGAAGCCCTGCAGGAGAACACTGAAGCTTTCTTT,CASSEALQENTEAFF
few,TRBJ2-1,NA,TRBV19,TGTGCCAGTAGTCCGGGGGGCGGGGATACCTACAATGAGCAGTTCTTC,CASSPGGGDTYNEQFF
NA,TRBJ1-5,TRBD1,TRBV15,TGTGCCACCAGCAGAGAATCTAACACAGGGGTGGGCAATCAGCCCCAGCATTTT,CATSRESNTGVGNQPQHF
NA,TRBJ1-6,TRBD1,TRBV2,TGTGCCAGCGTCTGGGACAGGGGTTATAATTCACCCCTCCACTTT,CASVWDRGYNSPLHF
NA,TRBJ2-1,TRBD2,TRBV5-1,TGCGCCAGCAGCTCCCGAGGTAGCGGGGGTCACACCTACAATGAGCAGTTCTTC,CASSSRGSGGHTYNEQFF
NA,TRBJ2-2,TRBD1,TRBV5-8,TGTGCCACCCGGGACAGGGCATTGAACACCGGGGAGCTGTTTTTT,CATRDRALNTGELFF
once,TRBJ2-3,NA,TRBV5-6,TGTGCCAGCAGCTTGGACAGCGGGTTGCCTAGCACAGATACGCAGTATTTT,CASSLDSGLPSTDTQYF
NA,TRBJ1-6,TRBD1,TRBV30,TGTGCCTGGAGGGCAGGGGGCGCCGGACCCCTCCACTTT,CAWRAGGAGPLHF
NA,TRBJ2-3,NA,TRBV29-1,TGCAGCGTTTGGCTCAGTAGCACAGATACGCAGTATTTT,CSVWLSSTDTQYF
NA,TRBJ2-7,NA,TRBV10-2,TGCGCCAGCAGAAACTCGGACAGATCTTACGAGCAGTACTTC,CASRNSDRSYEQYF
few,TRBJ2-4,NA,TRBV7-6,TGTGCCAGCAGCAATAGCAGGGCAGCCAAAAACATTCAGTACTTC,CASSNSRAAKNIQYF
NA,TRBJ2-7,TRBD1,TRBV11-2,TGTGCCAGCAGCTTAGGACAGGGACACTCCTACGAGCAGTACTTC,CASSLGQGHSYEQYF